Sequencing of this T cell receptor beta chain was carried out in a study of tumor and adjacent non-tumor tissue in lung cancer. About the research overall: The cohort had about a dozen adenocarcinoma, a couple of squamous cell and 1 small cell patients.

This clonotype was found once. Its antigen is undetermined. At one of its ends the junction is not consistent with the germline gene, which may arise from a read error. No cell sorting was done before RNA was extracted from the tissue. A modified ARM-PCR protocol with three rounds of nested PCR amplified TCRbeta. One entry per CDR3 protein results from TCRdb running MiXCR on the multiplex PCR reads. The sample lists approximately 130,000 distinct CDR3 sequences, 66% seen once, with 9.5% to 15% in the top ten. Points from the study as a whole: Top 100 clones took a larger repertoire share in normal lung. Tumor tissue had significantly higher TCR diversity than normal lung.

The germline V gene has CDR1 LGHNA and CDR2 YSLEER. CDR3 length: 18 amino acids. The chain is built from TRBV4-3 and TRBJ2-1, with D perhaps being TRBD1 or TRBD2 (5 bases each). The receptor's source is a man aged 25-45 years with non-small cell lung cancer. Sequenced input: lung tumor tissue. CDR3 nucleotides: TGTGCCAGCAGCCAACAATTTGGGACGCCCAGCATCTACAATGAGCAGTTCTTC. Translation: CASSQQFGTPSIYNEQFF.